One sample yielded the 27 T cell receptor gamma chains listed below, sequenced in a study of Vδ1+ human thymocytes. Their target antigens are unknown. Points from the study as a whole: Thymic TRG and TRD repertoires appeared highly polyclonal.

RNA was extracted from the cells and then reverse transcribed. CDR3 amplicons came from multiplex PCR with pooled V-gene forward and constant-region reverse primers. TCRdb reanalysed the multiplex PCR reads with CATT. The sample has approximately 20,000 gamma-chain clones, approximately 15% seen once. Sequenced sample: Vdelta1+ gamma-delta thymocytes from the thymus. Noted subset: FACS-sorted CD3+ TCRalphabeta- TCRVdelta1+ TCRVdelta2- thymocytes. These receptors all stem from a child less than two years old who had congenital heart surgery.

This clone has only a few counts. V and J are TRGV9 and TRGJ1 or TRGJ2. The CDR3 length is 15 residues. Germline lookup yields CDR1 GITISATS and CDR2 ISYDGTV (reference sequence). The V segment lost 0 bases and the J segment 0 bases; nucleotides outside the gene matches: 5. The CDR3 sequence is CALWEVSSNYYKKLF. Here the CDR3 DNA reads TGTGCCTTGTGGGAGGTGAGCTCGAATTATTATAAGAAACTCTTT.

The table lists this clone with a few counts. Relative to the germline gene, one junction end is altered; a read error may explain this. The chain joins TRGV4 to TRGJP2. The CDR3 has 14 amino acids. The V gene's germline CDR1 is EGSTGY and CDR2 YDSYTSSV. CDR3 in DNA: TGTGCCGCCTGGGACTCTAATAGTGATTGGATCAAGACGTTT. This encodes CAAWDSNSDWIKTF.

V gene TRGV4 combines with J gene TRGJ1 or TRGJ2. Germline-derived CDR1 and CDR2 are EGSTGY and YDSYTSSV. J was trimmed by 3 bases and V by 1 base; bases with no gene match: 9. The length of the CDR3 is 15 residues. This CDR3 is CATWDGKTSYYKKLF. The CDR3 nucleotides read TGTGCCACCTGGGATGGTAAGACTAGTTATTATAAGAAACTCTTT.

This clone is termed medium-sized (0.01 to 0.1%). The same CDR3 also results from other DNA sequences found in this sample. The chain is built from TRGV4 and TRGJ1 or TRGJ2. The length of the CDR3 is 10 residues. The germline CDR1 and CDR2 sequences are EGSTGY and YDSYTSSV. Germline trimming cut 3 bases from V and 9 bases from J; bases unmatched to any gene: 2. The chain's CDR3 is CATWDSKKLF. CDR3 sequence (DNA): TGTGCCACCTGGGATAGTAAGAAACTCTTT.

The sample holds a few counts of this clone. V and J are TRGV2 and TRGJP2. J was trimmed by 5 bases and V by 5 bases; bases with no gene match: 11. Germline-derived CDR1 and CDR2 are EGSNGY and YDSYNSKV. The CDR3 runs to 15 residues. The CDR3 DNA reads TGTGCCACCTGGGTACATGGGGGGAGTGATTGGATCAAGACGTTT. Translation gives CATWVHGGSDWIKTF.

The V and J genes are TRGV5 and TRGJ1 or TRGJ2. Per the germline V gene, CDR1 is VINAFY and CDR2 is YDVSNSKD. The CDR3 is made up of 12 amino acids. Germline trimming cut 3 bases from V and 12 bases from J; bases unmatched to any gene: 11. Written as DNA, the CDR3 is TGTGCCACCTGGGACCGCAAGGTCGCGAAACTCTTT. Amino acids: CATWDRKVAKLF.

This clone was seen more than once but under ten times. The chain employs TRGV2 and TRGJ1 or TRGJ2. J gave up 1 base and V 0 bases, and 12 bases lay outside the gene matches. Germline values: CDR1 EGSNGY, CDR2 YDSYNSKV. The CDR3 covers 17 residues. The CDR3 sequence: CATWDGPKGENYYKKLF. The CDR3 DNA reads TGTGCCACCTGGGACGGGCCTAAGGGAGAAAATTATTATAAGAAACTCTTT.

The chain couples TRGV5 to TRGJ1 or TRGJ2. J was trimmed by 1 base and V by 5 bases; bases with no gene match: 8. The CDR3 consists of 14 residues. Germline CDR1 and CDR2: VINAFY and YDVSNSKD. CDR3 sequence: CATWAGDNYYKKLF. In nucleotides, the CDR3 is TGTGCCACCTGGGCGGGGGACAATTATTATAAGAAACTCTTT.

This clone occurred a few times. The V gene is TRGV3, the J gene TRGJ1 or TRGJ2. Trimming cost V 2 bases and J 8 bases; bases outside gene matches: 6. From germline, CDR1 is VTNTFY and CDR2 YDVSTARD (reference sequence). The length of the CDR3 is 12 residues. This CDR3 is CATWDTPHKKLF. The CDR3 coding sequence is TGTGCCACCTGGGACACCCCACATAAGAAACTCTTT.

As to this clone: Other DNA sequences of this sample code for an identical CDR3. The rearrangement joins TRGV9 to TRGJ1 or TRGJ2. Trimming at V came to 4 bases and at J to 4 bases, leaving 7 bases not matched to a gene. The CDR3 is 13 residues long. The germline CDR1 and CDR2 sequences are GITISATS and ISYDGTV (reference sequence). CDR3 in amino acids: CALWEAGYYKKLF. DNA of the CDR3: TGTGCCTTGTGGGAAGCGGGGTATTATAAGAAACTCTTT.

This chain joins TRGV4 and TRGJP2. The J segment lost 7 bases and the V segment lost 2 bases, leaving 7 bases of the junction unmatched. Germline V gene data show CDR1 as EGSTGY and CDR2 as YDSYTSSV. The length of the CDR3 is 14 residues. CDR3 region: CATWDAAFDWIKTF. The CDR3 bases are TGTGCCACCTGGGATGCTGCCTTTGATTGGATCAAGACGTTT.

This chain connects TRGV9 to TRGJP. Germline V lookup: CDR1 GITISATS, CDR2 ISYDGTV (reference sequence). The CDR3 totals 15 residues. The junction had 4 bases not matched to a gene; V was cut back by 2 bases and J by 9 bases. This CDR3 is CALWEGLLGKKIKVF. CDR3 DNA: TGTGCCTTGTGGGAGGGCCTGTTGGGCAAAAAAATCAAGGTATTT.

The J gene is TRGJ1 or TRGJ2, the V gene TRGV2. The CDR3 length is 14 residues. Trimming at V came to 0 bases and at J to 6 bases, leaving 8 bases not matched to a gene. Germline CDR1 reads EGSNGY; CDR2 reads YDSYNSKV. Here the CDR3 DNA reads TGTGCCACCTGGGACGGGGGTTGGGCTTATAAGAAACTCTTT. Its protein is CATWDGGWAYKKLF.

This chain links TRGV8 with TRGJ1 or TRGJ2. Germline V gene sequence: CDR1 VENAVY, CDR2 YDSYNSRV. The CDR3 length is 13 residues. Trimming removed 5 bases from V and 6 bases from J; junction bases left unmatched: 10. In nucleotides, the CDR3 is TGTGCCACCTGGGCCCCGGCGAGTTATAAGAAACTCTTT. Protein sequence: CATWAPASYKKLF.

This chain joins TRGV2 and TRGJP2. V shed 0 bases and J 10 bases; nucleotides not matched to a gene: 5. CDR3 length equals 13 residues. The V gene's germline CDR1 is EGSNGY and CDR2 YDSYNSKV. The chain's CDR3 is CATWDGQGWIKTF. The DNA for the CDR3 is TGTGCCACCTGGGACGGGCAGGGTTGGATCAAGACGTTT.

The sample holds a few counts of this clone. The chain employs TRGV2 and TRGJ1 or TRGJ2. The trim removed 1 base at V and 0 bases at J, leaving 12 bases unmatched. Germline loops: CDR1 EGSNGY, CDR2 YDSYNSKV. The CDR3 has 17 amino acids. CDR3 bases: TGTGCCACCTGGGACGGACCTGATGACCCGAATTATTATAAGAAACTCTTT. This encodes CATWDGPDDPNYYKKLF.

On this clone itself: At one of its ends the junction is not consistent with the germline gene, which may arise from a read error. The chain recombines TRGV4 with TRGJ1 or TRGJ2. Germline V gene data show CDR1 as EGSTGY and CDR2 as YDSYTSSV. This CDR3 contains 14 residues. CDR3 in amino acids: CATWNGDGDYKKLF. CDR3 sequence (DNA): TGTGCCACCTGGAATGGGGATGGGGATTATAAGAAACTCTTT.

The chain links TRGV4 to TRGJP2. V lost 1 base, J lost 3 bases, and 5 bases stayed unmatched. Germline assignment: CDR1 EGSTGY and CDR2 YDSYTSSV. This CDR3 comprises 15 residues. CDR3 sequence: CATWDGKRSDWIKTF. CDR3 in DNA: TGTGCCACCTGGGATGGTAAACGTAGTGATTGGATCAAGACGTTT.

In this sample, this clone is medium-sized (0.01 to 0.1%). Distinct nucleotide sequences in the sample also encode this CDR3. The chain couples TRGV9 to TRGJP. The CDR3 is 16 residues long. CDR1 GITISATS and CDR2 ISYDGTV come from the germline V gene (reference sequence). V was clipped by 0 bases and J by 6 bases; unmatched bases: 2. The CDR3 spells CALWEVRELGKKIKVF. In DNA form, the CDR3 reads TGTGCCTTGTGGGAGGTGCGAGAGTTGGGCAAAAAAATCAAGGTATTT.

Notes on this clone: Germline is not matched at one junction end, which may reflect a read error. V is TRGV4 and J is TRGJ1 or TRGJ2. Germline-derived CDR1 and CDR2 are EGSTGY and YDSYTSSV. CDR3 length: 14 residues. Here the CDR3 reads CATWNGLYHYKKLF. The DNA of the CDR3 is TGTGCCACCTGGAATGGCCTATACCATTATAAGAAACTCTTT.

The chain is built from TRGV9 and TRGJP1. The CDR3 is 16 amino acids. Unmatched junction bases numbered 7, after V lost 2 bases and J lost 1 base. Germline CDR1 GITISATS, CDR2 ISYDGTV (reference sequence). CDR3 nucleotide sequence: TGTGCCTTGTGGGAGGGCAGGAGTACCACTGGTTGGTTCAAGATATTT. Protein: CALWEGRSTTGWFKIF.

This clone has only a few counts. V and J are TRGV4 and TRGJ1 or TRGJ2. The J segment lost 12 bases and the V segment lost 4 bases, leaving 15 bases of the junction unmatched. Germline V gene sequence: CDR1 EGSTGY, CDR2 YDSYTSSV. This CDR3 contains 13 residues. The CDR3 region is CATWEEGVMWKLF. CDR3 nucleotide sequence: TGTGCCACCTGGGAGGAAGGGGTTATGTGGAAACTCTTT.

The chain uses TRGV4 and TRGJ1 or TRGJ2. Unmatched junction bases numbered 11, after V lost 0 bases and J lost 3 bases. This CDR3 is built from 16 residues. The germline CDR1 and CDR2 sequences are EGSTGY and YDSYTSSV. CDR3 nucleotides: TGTGCCACCTGGGATGGGGAGACCATCCTTTATTATAAGAAACTCTTT. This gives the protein CATWDGETILYYKKLF.

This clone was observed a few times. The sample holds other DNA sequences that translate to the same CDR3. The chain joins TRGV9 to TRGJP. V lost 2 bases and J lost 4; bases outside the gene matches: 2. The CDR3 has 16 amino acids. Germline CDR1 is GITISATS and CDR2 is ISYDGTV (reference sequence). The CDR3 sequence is CALWEGQELGKKIKVF. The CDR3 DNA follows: TGTGCCTTGTGGGAGGGCCAAGAGTTGGGCAAAAAAATCAAGGTATTT.

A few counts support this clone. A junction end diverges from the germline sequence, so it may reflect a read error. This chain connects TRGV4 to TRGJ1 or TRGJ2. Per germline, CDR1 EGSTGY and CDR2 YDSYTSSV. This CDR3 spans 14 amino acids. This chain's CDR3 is CATWNGRLYYKKLF. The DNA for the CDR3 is TGTGCCACCTGGAATGGGAGGCTTTATTATAAGAAACTCTTT.

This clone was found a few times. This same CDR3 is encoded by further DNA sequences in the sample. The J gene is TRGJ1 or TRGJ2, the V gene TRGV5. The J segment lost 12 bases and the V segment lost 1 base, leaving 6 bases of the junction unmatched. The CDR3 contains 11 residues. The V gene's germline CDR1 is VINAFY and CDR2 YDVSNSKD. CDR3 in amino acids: CATWDRLGKLF. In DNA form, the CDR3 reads TGTGCCACCTGGGACAGATTGGGGAAACTCTTT.

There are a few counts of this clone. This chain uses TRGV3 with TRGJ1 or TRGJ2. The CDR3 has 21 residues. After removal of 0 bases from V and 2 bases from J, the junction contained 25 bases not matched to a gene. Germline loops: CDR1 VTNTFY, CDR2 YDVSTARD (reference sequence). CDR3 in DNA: TGTGCCACCTGGGACAGGCAGGAATACTTACTCCGGAAGACAGATTATTATAAGAAACTCTTT. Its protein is CATWDRQEYLLRKTDYYKKLF.